These T cell receptor beta chains were read from a single sample in a study of beta chain features in type 1 diabetes. Using immunoSEQ multiplex PCR, the repertoire was profiled, and TCRdb retains in-frame clones only, with some absent. The data contain 200,000 to 250,000 clones, approximately 16% of them singletons. Sequenced sample: naive CD4+ T cells from blood. The receptors derive from a man aged 30-40 years with type 1 diabetes. CDR3s include the opening cysteine and the closing phenylalanine or tryptophan. Some rows mark clone size as missing; the rest say once, few, many or name a class of expanded clone.

clone size: few
CDR3 length: 15
V gene: TRBV7-2
J gene: TRBJ2-7
CDR3 protein: CASSIPDRASYEQYF

clone size: -
CDR3 length: 15
V gene: TRBV27
J gene: TRBJ2-2
CDR3 protein: CASSLSWGNTGELFF

clone size: -
CDR3 length: 14
V gene: TRBV7-9
J gene: TRBJ2-7
CDR3 protein: CASSLRDRADEQYF

clone size: -
CDR3 length: 14
V gene: TRBV29-1
J gene: TRBJ2-7
CDR3 protein: CSVGELAGTYEQYF

clone size: -
CDR3 length: 14
V gene: TRBV6-5
J gene: TRBJ1-2
CDR3 protein: CASSSQRAGYGYTF

clone size: -
CDR3 length: 16
V gene: TRBV2
J gene: TRBJ2-3
CDR3 protein: CASSEALFGRADTQYF

clone size: -
CDR3 length: 17
V gene: TRBV9
J gene: TRBJ2-7
CDR3 protein: CASSAPSGGGTAGEQYF

clone size: -
CDR3 length: 15
V gene: TRBV25-1
J gene: TRBJ1-3
CDR3 protein: CASSVGGAAGNTIYF

clone size: -
CDR3 length: 13
V gene: TRBV30
J gene: TRBJ1-1
CDR3 protein: CAWSVQTNTEAFF

clone size: few
CDR3 length: 14
V gene: TRBV9
J gene: TRBJ2-1
CDR3 protein: CASSPGANYNEQFF

clone size: -
CDR3 length: 15
V gene: TRBV7-3
J gene: TRBJ2-3
CDR3 protein: CASSIGTTSTDTQYF

clone size: few
CDR3 length: 15
V gene: TRBV4-3
J gene: TRBJ2-3
CDR3 protein: CASSRSGRFADTQYF

clone size: -
CDR3 length: 15
V gene: TRBV5-6
J gene: TRBJ2-5
CDR3 protein: CASSLVGGTQETQYF

clone size: few
CDR3 length: 13
V gene: TRBV9
J gene: TRBJ2-5
CDR3 protein: CASTLEGAETQYF

clone size: -
CDR3 length: 15
V gene: TRBV7-2
J gene: TRBJ2-2
CDR3 protein: CASSLRGSYTGELFF

clone size: few
CDR3 length: 16
V gene: TRBV9
J gene: TRBJ2-6
CDR3 protein: CASSVEAGAGANVLTF

clone size: -
CDR3 length: 13
V gene: TRBV10-3
J gene: TRBJ2-7
CDR3 protein: CAISTLNGDEQYF

clone size: few
CDR3 length: 15
V gene: TRBV30
J gene: TRBJ1-3
CDR3 protein: CAWSAPGGPRNTIYF

clone size: -
CDR3 length: 16
V gene: TRBV4-1
J gene: TRBJ2-3
CDR3 protein: CASSQTRSGGTDTQYF

clone size: few
CDR3 length: 16
V gene: TRBV15
J gene: TRBJ2-1
CDR3 protein: CATSSGRARSYNEQFF

clone size: -
CDR3 length: 14
V gene: TRBV29-1
J gene: TRBJ2-1
CDR3 protein: CSVENGGEADEQFF

clone size: -
CDR3 length: 11
V gene: TRBV29-1
J gene: TRBJ2-1
CDR3 protein: CSVDGFNEQFF

clone size: few
CDR3 length: 14
V gene: TRBV4-1
J gene: TRBJ2-4
CDR3 protein: CASSQDRGKNIQYF

clone size: -
CDR3 length: 14
V gene: TRBV28
J gene: TRBJ2-1
CDR3 protein: CASRAGGTDYEQFF

clone size: -
CDR3 length: 14
V gene: TRBV5-1
J gene: TRBJ2-3
CDR3 protein: CASSFGTSGDTQYF

clone size: -
CDR3 length: 11
V gene: TRBV6-5
J gene: TRBJ2-1
CDR3 protein: CASRSRDIQFF

clone size: few
CDR3 length: 15
V gene: TRBV15
J gene: TRBJ2-7
CDR3 protein: CATSREGSFAYEQYF

clone size: few
CDR3 length: 12
V gene: TRBV6-5
J gene: TRBJ2-1
CDR3 protein: CASSYTGRVKFF

clone size: few
CDR3 length: 15
V gene: TRBV7-2
J gene: TRBJ2-5
CDR3 protein: CASSQSTGAVETQYF

clone size: few
CDR3 length: 15
V gene: TRBV7-2
J gene: TRBJ2-6
CDR3 protein: CASSLVATGANVLTF

clone size: few
CDR3 length: 12
V gene: TRBV29-1
J gene: TRBJ2-5
CDR3 protein: CSVAGNRETQYF

clone size: -
CDR3 length: 17
V gene: TRBV27
J gene: TRBJ2-2
CDR3 protein: CASSLHLRTGSPGELFF

clone size: -
CDR3 length: 12
V gene: TRBV30
J gene: TRBJ2-5
CDR3 protein: CAWSVQGETQYF

clone size: -
CDR3 length: 14
V gene: TRBV7-9
J gene: TRBJ2-3
CDR3 protein: CASSISTQTDTQYF

clone size: once
CDR3 length: 13
V gene: TRBV9
J gene: TRBJ1-2
CDR3 protein: CASSHRDPPPRTF

clone size: many
CDR3 length: 13
V gene: TRBV30
J gene: TRBJ1-5
CDR3 protein: CAWSGTGNQPQHF

clone size: few
CDR3 length: 11
V gene: TRBV9
J gene: TRBJ2-2
CDR3 protein: CASSADGELFF

clone size: few
CDR3 length: 13
V gene: TRBV29-1
J gene: TRBJ1-1
CDR3 protein: CSFRTGGVSEAFF

clone size: -
CDR3 length: 14
V gene: TRBV7-2
J gene: TRBJ2-3
CDR3 protein: CASSLGQGPDTQYF

clone size: few
CDR3 length: 14
V gene: TRBV10-3
J gene: TRBJ2-5
CDR3 protein: CASRRTESQETQYF

clone size: few
CDR3 length: 15
V gene: TRBV7-9
J gene: TRBJ2-3
CDR3 protein: CASSLGDSSTDTQYF

clone size: few
CDR3 length: 10
V gene: TRBV21-1
J gene: TRBJ1-5
CDR3 protein: CANWYQPQHF

clone size: -
CDR3 length: 16
V gene: TRBV7-7
J gene: TRBJ2-5
CDR3 protein: CASSPGLAGRQETQYF

clone size: -
CDR3 length: 13
V gene: TRBV7-9
J gene: TRBJ2-1
CDR3 protein: CASSSTGVTEQFF

clone size: -
CDR3 length: 16
V gene: TRBV7-2
J gene: TRBJ2-5
CDR3 protein: CASRRPGREGSGTQYF

clone size: -
CDR3 length: 14
V gene: TRBV29-1
J gene: TRBJ2-5
CDR3 protein: CSVGGEWWQETQYF

clone size: -
CDR3 length: 14
V gene: TRBV5-4
J gene: TRBJ1-2
CDR3 protein: CASSPPTGDVGYTF

clone size: few
CDR3 length: 16
V gene: TRBV29-1
J gene: TRBJ2-6
CDR3 protein: CSVGSQEVSGANVLTF

clone size: few
CDR3 length: 12
V gene: TRBV29-1
J gene: TRBJ1-4
CDR3 protein: CSVGNLREKLFF

clone size: -
CDR3 length: 14
V gene: TRBV7-2
J gene: TRBJ2-1
CDR3 protein: CASRPGLANNEQFF

clone size: -
CDR3 length: 14
V gene: TRBV18
J gene: TRBJ2-1
CDR3 protein: CASSPMSSYNEQFF

clone size: -
CDR3 length: 13
V gene: TRBV7-2
J gene: TRBJ2-1
CDR3 protein: CASSLASGNEQFF

clone size: few
CDR3 length: 14
V gene: TRBV12-5
J gene: TRBJ2-5
CDR3 protein: CASAQDGTQETQYF

clone size: few
CDR3 length: 17
V gene: TRBV14
J gene: TRBJ2-3
CDR3 protein: CASSLPWTAGPTDTQYF

clone size: few
CDR3 length: 15
V gene: TRBV29-1
J gene: TRBJ2-1
CDR3 protein: CSVESRGYSYNEQFF

clone size: -
CDR3 length: 17
V gene: TRBV7-9
J gene: TRBJ2-3
CDR3 protein: CASSHRAGQPSTDTQYF

clone size: -
CDR3 length: 18
V gene: TRBV13
J gene: TRBJ2-6
CDR3 protein: CASSIHPGQASGANVLTF

clone size: few
CDR3 length: 15
V gene: TRBV29-1
J gene: TRBJ1-4
CDR3 protein: CSVTYRGLNNEKLFF